Listed here are 13 T cell receptor beta chains from one sample, sequenced in a study of T cell responses to AZD1222 COVID-19 vaccine. The repertoire was sequenced with immunoSEQ multiplex PCR; TCRdb's copy has only in-frame clones and lacks some. The data contain around 99,000 clones, roughly nine tenths of them singletons. The sequencing used peripheral blood, collected on day 0 of AZD1222 vaccination. The receptor set was obtained from an adult in good health.

As DNA, the CDR3 is TGTGCCTGGACCCTGGGGGCCGTTGAAGCTTTCTTT. As protein: CAWTLGAVEAFF. The J gene is TRBJ1-1, the V gene TRBV30; D may be TRBD1 (6 bases). V was shortened by 4 bases and J by 7 bases, with 13 bases between the two germline ends. CDR1 and CDR2 (germline): GTSNPN, SVGIG (reference sequence). The CDR3 sequence is 12 residues long.

For the CDR3, the DNA is TGCAGCGTTACCTCGGCTAGCGGGATAGGGGAGACCCAGTACTTC. Translation gives CSVTSASGIGETQYF. This chain joins TRBV29-1 and TRBJ2-5; 9 bases match TRBD2. V shed 5 bases, J shed 5 bases, and the junction held 12 bases outside the gene matches. CDR3 size: 15 residues. The V gene's germline CDR1 is SQVTM and CDR2 ANQGSEA.

V usage is TRBV7-2 and J usage is TRBJ2-5, with D perhaps assigned TRBD1 or TRBD2 (6 bases each). V lost 5 bases to trimming and J lost 5 bases, with 15 bases between them. CDR3 size: 14 residues. Germline CDR1 SGHTA, CDR2 FQGNSA. CDR3 amino acids: CASSLRPGAETQYF. Here the CDR3 DNA reads TGTGCCAGCAGCCTCCGTCCGGGGGCCGAGACCCAGTACTTC.

V gene TRBV6-6 combines with J gene TRBJ1-2, with 8 nucleotides matching TRBD1. Germline V gives CDR1 MNHNY, CDR2 SVGAGI (reference sequence). V lost 8 bases to trimming and J lost 3 bases; unmatched junction nucleotides: 5. The CDR3 loop spans 13 amino acids. CDR3 sequence (DNA): TGTGCCAGCGAGGGGACAGGCTACTATGGCTACACCTTC. Translated, it gives CASEGTGYYGYTF.

The table lists this clone with many counts. The rearrangement uses TRBV16 and TRBJ1-1; D might be TRBD1 (6 bases). Trimming left V 2 bases short and J 7 bases short, with 17 bases between. The CDR3 totals 15 residues. The germline V gene has CDR1 KGHSY and CDR2 FQNENV. The CDR3 spells CASSQVGQGTHEAFF. The CDR3 DNA follows: TGTGCCAGCAGCCAAGTGGGACAAGGGACGCATGAAGCTTTCTTT. The whole variable domain, filled in from reference TRBV16 and TRBJ1-1, reads GEEVAQTPKHLVRGEGQKAKLYCAPIKGHSYVFWYQQVLKNEFKFLISFQNENVFDETGMPKERFSAKCLPNSPCSLEIQATKLEDSAVYFCASSQVGQGTHEAFFGQGTRLTVV.

The rearrangement links TRBV5-8 to TRBJ2-1; 8 bases match TRBD2. V shed 0 bases, J shed 4 bases, and the junction held 6 bases outside the gene matches. This CDR3 contains 16 residues. From germline, CDR1 is SGHTS and CDR2 YDEGEE. In DNA form, the CDR3 reads TGTGCCAGCAGCTTGGTTGGTCTAGCGGGTTACAATGAGCAGTTCTTC. Protein product: CASSLVGLAGYNEQFF.

V usage is TRBV6-5 and J usage is TRBJ1-1, with a tentative D call TRBD1 (5 bases). Germline CDR1 is MNHEY and CDR2 is SVGAGI. This CDR3 has 12 amino acids. The V and J ends lost 10 bases and 8 bases respectively, with 17 bases between them. The CDR3 DNA reads TGTGCCAACCATAGGGGTGAGTGGGAAGCTTTCTTT. Translation: CANHRGEWEAFF.

The CDR3 sequence: CAIDSDRHTEAFF. The CDR3 DNA sequence: TGTGCCATCGATTCGGACAGGCACACTGAAGCTTTCTTT. V and J are TRBV28 and TRBJ1-1; 7 nucleotides match TRBD1. Germline V gene sequence: CDR1 MDHEN, CDR2 SYDVKM. V dropped 10 bases and J dropped 3; count of bases not matched to a gene: 8. This CDR3 has 13 amino acids.

The rearrangement uses TRBV5-5 and TRBJ1-4; tentative D call: TRBD1 (5 bases). Germline V gene sequence: CDR1 SGHKS, CDR2 YYEKEE (reference sequence). This CDR3 has 16 residues. The V end was cut by 0 bases, the J end by 6 bases, with 15 bases between. This CDR3 reads CASSLVAGREDEKLFF. The CDR3 DNA is TGTGCCAGCAGCTTGGTGGCAGGGCGGGAGGATGAAAAACTGTTTTTT.

The chain employs TRBV6-5 and TRBJ2-1; 7 nucleotides align to TRBD1. Germline CDR1 and CDR2: MNHEY and SVGAGI. The CDR3 is made up of 13 amino acids. V gave up 5 bases and J gave up 8 bases; unmatched junction bases: 6. CDR3 sequence (DNA): TGTGCCAGCAGTCGACAGGGCTGGGATGAGCAGTTCTTC. Protein sequence: CASSRQGWDEQFF.

Ten or more counts support this clone. V usage is TRBV7-2 and J usage is TRBJ2-7; TRBD2 aligns across 8 bases. CDR1 and CDR2 (germline): SGHTA, FQGNSA. CDR3 length equals 14 residues. After removal of 5 bases from V and 6 bases from J, the junction contained 9 bases not matched to a gene. CDR3 sequence: CASSISGGWGEQYF. In DNA, the CDR3 is TGTGCCAGCAGCATAAGCGGGGGATGGGGCGAGCAGTACTTC.

The rearrangement links TRBV25-1 to TRBJ1-2; TRBD1 is a possible D gene (6 bases). V lost 8 bases and J 2 bases, leaving 12 bases between the germline ends. CDR3 length: 13 amino acids. Germline values: CDR1 MGHDK, CDR2 SYGVNS. The CDR3 region has the DNA TGTGCCAGCCGTCTCGGACAGAACTATGGCTACACCTTC. Translated: CASRLGQNYGYTF.

The rearrangement links TRBV12-3 or TRBV12-4 to TRBJ2-7; D not certain. V lost 1 base and J 4 bases, leaving 8 bases between the germline ends. The length of the CDR3 is 13 residues. CDR3 sequence reads: CASSLGRRYEQYF. The CDR3 region has the DNA TGTGCCAGCAGTTTAGGACGACGGTACGAGCAGTACTTC.